This TCR beta chain was retrieved from a study of shared clonotypes between healthy human individuals. Some clones are missing from TCRdb's copy, which holds only in-frame ones; the method was immunoSEQ multiplex PCR. The sample lists more than 400,000 clones; approximately 95% were seen once. The CDR3 is made up of 15 amino acids. Trimming removed 2 bases from V and 3 bases from J, with 15 bases in between. Germline lookup yields CDR1 SGHDT and CDR2 YYEEEE. The source of this sequence is a woman in her 30s in good health. This chain joins TRBV5-6 and TRBJ2-7; D is possibly TRBD2 (6 bases). Sample: naive CD4+ T cells sorted from blood. Described subset: CD45RA+ positively selected. As DNA, the CDR3 is TGTGCCAGCAGCTTCCAGGGAGGTGAGAACTACGAGCAGTACTTC. Amino acid sequence: CASSFQGGENYEQYF.